This TCR beta chain was obtained from a study of T cells in Graves' hyperthyroidism and ophthalmopathy. Germline CDR1 and CDR2: LGHNT and FRNRAP. Deletions cut 0 bases from V and 8 bases from J, with 15 bases between. This CDR3 region has 15 residues. RNA transcripts were the template for amplifying TCR beta CDR3 regions. HTBI primers drove first-round RT-PCR of the TCR CDR3. MiXCR, run by TCRdb on the multiplex PCR reads, gives a single entry per CDR3 protein. The table includes around 700,000 distinct CDR3 sequences, under 20% detected once. The clonotype originates from a woman in her 50s with Graves' hyperthyroidism that later progressed to Graves' ophthalmopathy. The chain combines TRBV12-5 with TRBJ2-3; D may be TRBD2 (6 bases). What was sequenced was blood. This CDR3 reads CASGLVGLEGGTQYF. The CDR3 DNA follows: TGTGCTAGTGGTTTGGTCGGACTGGAGGGAGGTACGCAGTATTTT.